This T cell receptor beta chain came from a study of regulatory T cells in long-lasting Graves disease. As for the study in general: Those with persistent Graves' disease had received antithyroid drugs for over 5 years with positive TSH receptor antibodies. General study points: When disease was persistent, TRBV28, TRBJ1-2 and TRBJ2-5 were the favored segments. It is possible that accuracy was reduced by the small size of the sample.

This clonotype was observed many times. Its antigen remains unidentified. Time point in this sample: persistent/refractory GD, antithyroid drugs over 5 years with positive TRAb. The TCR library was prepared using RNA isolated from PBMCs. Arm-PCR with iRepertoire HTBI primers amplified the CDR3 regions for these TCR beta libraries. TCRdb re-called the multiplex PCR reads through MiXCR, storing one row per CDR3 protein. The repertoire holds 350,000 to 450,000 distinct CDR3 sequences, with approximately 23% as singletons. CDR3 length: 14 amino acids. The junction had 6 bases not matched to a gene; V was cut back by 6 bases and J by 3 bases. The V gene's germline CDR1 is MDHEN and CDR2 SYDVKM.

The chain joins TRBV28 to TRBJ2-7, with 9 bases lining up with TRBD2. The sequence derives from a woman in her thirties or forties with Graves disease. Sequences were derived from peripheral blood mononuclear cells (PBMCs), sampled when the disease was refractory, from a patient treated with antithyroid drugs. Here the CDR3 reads CASRTGTSSYEQYF. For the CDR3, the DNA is TGTGCCAGCAGGACCGGGACTAGCAGCTACGAGCAGTACTTC. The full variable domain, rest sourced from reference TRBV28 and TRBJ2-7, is DVKVTQSSRYLVKRTGEKVFLECVQDMDHENMFWYRQDPGLGLRLIYFSYDVKMKEKGDIPEGYSVSREKKERFSLILESASTNQTSMYLCASRTGTSSYEQYFGPGTRLTVT.